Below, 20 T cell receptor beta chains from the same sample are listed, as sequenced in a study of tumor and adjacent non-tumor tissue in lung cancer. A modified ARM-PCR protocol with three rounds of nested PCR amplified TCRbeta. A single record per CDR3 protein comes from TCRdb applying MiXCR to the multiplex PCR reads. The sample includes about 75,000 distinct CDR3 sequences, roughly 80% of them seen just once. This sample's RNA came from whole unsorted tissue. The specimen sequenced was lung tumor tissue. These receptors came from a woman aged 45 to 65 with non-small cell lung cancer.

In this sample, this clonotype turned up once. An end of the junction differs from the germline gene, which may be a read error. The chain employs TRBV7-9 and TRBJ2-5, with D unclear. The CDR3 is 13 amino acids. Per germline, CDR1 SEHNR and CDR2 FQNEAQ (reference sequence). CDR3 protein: CVSSFMTQETRYF. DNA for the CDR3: TGTGTCAGCAGCTTCATGACACAAGAGACCCGGTACTTC.

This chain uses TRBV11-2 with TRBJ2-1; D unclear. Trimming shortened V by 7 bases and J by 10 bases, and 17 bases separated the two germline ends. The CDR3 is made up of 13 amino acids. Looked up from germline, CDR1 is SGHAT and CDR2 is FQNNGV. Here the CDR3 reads CASTSEVGGEQFF. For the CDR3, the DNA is TGTGCCAGCACCTCAGAGGTAGGCGGCGAGCAGTTCTTC.

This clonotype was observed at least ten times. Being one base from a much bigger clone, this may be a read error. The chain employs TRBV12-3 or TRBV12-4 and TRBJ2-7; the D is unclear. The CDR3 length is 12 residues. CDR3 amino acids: CACSPRPERQYF. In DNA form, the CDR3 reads TGTGCCTGCAGTCCCCGGCCGGAGCGGCAGTACTTC.

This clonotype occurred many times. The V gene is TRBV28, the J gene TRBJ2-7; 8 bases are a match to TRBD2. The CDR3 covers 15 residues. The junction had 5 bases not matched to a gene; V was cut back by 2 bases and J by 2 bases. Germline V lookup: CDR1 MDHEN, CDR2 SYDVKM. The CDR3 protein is CASSLNSGVAYEQYF. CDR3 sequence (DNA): TGTGCCAGCAGTTTAAATAGCGGGGTTGCCTACGAGCAGTACTTC.

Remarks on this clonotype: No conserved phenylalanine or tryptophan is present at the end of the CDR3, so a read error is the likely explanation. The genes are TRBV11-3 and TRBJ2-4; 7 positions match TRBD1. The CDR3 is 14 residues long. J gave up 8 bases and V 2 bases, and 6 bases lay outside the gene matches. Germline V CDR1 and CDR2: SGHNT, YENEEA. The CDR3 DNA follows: TGTGCCAGCAGCTTAACAGGGGAAGGGGACATTCAGTACTCC. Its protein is CASSLTGEGDIQYS.

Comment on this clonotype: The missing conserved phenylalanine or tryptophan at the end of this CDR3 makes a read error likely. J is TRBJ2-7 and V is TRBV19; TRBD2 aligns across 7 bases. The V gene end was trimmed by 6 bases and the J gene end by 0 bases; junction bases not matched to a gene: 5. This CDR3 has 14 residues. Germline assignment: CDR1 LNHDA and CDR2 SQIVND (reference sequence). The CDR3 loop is CASSGRTNSYEQYI. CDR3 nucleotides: TGTGCCAGTAGCGGGAGGACCAACTCCTACGAGCAGTACATC.

CDR3 in amino acids: CASSESIPLTRHF. CDR3 DNA sequence: TGCGCCAGCAGTGAGTCGATCCCCCTTACCCGGCATTTT. The V call is TRBV10-2, the J call TRBJ1-5; D call uncertain. Trimming took off 0 bases at V and 15 bases at J, with 15 bases between the two ends. Germline CDR1 and CDR2: WSHSY and SAAADI. This CDR3 comprises 13 residues.

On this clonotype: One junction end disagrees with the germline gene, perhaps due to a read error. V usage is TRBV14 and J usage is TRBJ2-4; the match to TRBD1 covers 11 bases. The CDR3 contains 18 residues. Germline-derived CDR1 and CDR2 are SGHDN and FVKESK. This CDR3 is CANSLGRGQGDSKNIQYF. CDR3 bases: TGTGCCAACAGCCTAGGACGGGGACAGGGGGATTCCAAAAACATTCAGTACTTC.

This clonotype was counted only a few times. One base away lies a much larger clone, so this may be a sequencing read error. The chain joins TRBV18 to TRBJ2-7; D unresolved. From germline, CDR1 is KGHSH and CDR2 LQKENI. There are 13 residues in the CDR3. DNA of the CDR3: TGTGCCAACTCACCAGTGCTGTACGGTGAGCAGTACTTC. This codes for CANSPVLYGEQYF.

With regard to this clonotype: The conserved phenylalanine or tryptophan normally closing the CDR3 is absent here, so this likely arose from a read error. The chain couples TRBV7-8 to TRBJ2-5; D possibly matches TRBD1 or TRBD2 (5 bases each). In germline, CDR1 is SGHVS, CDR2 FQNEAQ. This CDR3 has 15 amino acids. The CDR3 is CAGSLSTWGIGTQYS. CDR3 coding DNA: TGTGCCGGCAGCCTGTCGACTTGGGGGATCGGGACCCAGTACTCC.

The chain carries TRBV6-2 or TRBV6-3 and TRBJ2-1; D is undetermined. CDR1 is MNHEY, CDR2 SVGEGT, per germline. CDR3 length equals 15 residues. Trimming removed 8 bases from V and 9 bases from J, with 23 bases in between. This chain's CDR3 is CASPSLSRPTGEQFF. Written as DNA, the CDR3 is TGTGCCAGCCCCTCCCTTAGTCGGCCTACCGGTGAGCAGTTCTTC.

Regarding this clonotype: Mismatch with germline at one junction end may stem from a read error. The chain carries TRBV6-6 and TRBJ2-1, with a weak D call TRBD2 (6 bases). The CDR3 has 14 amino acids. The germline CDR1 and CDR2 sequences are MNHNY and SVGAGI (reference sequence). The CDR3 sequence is CANSFSTSGSEQFF. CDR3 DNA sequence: TGTGCCAACAGTTTTTCGACTAGTGGGAGTGAGCAGTTCTTC.

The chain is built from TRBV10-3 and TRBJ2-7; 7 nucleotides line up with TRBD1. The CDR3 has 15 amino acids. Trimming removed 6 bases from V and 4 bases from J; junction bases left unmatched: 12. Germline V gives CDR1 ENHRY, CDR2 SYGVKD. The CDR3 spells CAIRAEDRWEYEQYF. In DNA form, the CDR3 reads TGTGCCATCAGGGCGGAGGACAGGTGGGAGTACGAGCAGTACTTC.

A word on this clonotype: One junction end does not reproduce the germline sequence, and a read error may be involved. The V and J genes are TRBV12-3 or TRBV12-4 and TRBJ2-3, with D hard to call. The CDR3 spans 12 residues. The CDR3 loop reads CANSSFTDTHYF. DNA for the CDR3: TGTGCCAACAGTTCTTTCACAGATACGCACTATTTT.

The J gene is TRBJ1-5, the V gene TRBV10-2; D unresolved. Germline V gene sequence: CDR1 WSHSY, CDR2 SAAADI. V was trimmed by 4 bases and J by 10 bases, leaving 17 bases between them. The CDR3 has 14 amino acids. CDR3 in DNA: TGCGCCAGCAGTGTGGCTGGTACGCAGCAACCCCAGCATTTT. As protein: CASSVAGTQQPQHF.

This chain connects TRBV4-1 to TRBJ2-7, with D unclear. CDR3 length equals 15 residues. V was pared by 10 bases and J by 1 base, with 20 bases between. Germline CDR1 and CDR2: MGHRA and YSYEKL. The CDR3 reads CANSQEARPSYEQYF. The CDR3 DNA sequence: TGCGCCAACAGTCAAGAGGCTCGGCCTTCCTACGAGCAGTACTTC.

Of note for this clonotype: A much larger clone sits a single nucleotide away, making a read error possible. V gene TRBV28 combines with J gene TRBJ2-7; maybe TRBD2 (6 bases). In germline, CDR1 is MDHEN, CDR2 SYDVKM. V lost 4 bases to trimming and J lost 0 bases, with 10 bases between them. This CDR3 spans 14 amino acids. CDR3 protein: CASSWLSGSYEQYF. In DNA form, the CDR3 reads TGTGCCAGCAGTTGGCTTAGCGGCTCCTACGAGCAGTACTTC.

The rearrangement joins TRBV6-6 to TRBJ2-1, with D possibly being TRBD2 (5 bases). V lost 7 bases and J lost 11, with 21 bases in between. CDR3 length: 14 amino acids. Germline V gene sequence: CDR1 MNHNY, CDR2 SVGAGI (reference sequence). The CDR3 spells CASTNRLRAGKQFF. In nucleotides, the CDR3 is TGTGCCAGCACTAACCGCTTGAGGGCCGGTAAGCAGTTCTTC.

Here the CDR3 reads CASNSTTSTGDEQFF. In DNA form, the CDR3 reads TGTGCCAGCAACTCGACTACCTCGACGGGCGATGAGCAGTTCTTC. This rearrangement joins TRBV11-1 to TRBJ2-1, with D possibly matching TRBD2 (5 bases). Germline CDR1 is SGHAT and CDR2 is FQDESV (reference sequence). V lost 7 bases, J lost 8 bases, and 21 bases lay in between. The CDR3 runs to 15 residues.

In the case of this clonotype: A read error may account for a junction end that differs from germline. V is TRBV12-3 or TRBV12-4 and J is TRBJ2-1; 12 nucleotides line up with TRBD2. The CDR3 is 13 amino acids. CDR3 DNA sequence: TGTCCCAGTAGGACTAGCGGGACTAATGAGCAGTTCTTC. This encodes CPSRTSGTNEQFF.